What follows are 25 T cell receptor beta chains derived from one specimen sequenced in a study. TCRdb recomputed calls from the RT-PCR reads with MiXCR, one row per CDR3 protein. Among hundreds of thousands of distinct CDR3 sequences listed, 14% were seen once. The sequenced sample was memory CD4+ T cells from blood. These receptors originate from a female donor in good health, serving as a healthy control.

This clonotype was recorded many times. The CDR3: CSARPAGTSGPSGQYF. The DNA for the CDR3 is TGCAGTGCTAGACCCGCAGGGACTAGCGGGCCCTCGGGGCAGTACTTC. The chain joins TRBV20-1 to TRBJ2-7; 12 bases fit TRBD2. The length of the CDR3 is 16 residues. Per germline, CDR1 DFQATT and CDR2 SNEGSKA (reference sequence). V shed 2 bases, J shed 9 bases, and the junction held 14 bases outside the gene matches.

The chain has TRBV29-1 and TRBJ2-5, with D possibly being TRBD1 (6 bases). The CDR3 consists of 12 residues. Trimming removed 7 bases at V and 4 bases at J, with 13 bases between. Germline assignment: CDR1 SQVTM and CDR2 ANQGSEA. Here the CDR3 reads CSGFRGGETQYF. CDR3 sequence (DNA): TGCAGCGGATTCAGGGGCGGAGAGACCCAGTACTTC.

This clonotype was observed a few times. The gene calls are TRBV7-2 and TRBJ1-5; D perhaps matches TRBD1 (5 bases). Trimming took 5 bases from V and 6 from J, leaving 17 bases between them. Germline V gene sequence: CDR1 SGHTA, CDR2 FQGNSA. The CDR3 contains 15 residues. Here the CDR3 reads CASSVKPRGVQPQHF. The CDR3 DNA is TGTGCCAGCAGCGTAAAACCCAGAGGGGTTCAGCCCCAGCATTTT. Drawing the rest from reference TRBV7-2 and TRBJ1-5, the complete variable domain is GAGVSQSPSNKVTEKGKDVELRCDPISGHTALYWYRQSLGQGLEFLIYFQGNSAPDKSGLPSDRFSAERTGGSVSTLTIQRTQQEDSAVYLCASSVKPRGVQPQHFGDGTRLSIL.

The chain has TRBV20-1 and TRBJ1-1; D ambiguous. Trimming took 3 bases from V and 11 from J, leaving 22 bases between them. Germline assignment: CDR1 DFQATT and CDR2 SNEGSKA (reference sequence). The CDR3 has 14 amino acids. DNA for the CDR3: TGCAGTGCTAGTCAGGCGCACGGTGGGTCGGGGGCTTTCTTT. Protein product: CSASQAHGGSGAFF.

This clonotype has more than one count but fewer than ten. J is TRBJ2-1 and V is TRBV10-3, with D uncertain. The CDR3 contains 12 residues. The germline CDR1 and CDR2 sequences are ENHRY and SYGVKD. V was trimmed by 3 bases and J by 8 bases, leaving 8 bases between them. The CDR3 region is CAISDGPYEQFF. The CDR3 DNA follows: TGTGCCATCAGTGACGGCCCGTATGAGCAGTTCTTC.

This clonotype was counted ten times or more. This chain joins TRBV29-1 and TRBJ1-2; the D gene is possibly TRBD1 (5 bases). Germline V gene data show CDR1 as SQVTM and CDR2 as ANQGSEA. V lost 6 bases, J lost 10 bases, and 21 bases lay in between. CDR3 size: 13 residues. This CDR3 is CSVYGTPTADYTF. Here the CDR3 DNA reads TGCAGCGTCTACGGGACGCCCACGGCTGACTACACCTTC.

This rearrangement joins TRBV20-1 to TRBJ1-5; the D gene is possibly TRBD1 (5 bases). There are 14 residues in the CDR3. V was pared by 3 bases and J by 5 bases, with 14 bases between. Per the germline V gene, CDR1 is DFQATT and CDR2 is SNEGSKA (reference sequence). CDR3: CSASRVLGHQPQHF. The CDR3 nucleotides read TGCAGTGCTAGCAGGGTTTTGGGTCATCAGCCCCAGCATTTT.

In DNA form, the CDR3 reads TGTGCCAGCAGTGATCCGATTACGGGGGGGGAAGAAAGTCAGCCCCAGCATTTT. It specifies CASSDPITGGEESQPQHF. J is TRBJ1-5 and V is TRBV28; weak D call: TRBD1 (5 bases). The CDR3 spans 18 residues. CDR1 and CDR2 (germline): MDHEN, SYDVKM. V lost 5 bases and J lost 6, with 26 bases in between.

The chain links TRBV7-3 to TRBJ1-4; 7 nucleotides align to TRBD1. CDR1 is SGHTA, CDR2 FQGTGA, per germline. This CDR3 region has 17 residues. V was clipped by 4 bases and J by 6 bases; unmatched bases: 14. The CDR3 DNA is TGTGCCAGCAGCTCGAATTCGGCCGGGACAGATTATGAAAAACTGTTTTTT. It encodes CASSSNSAGTDYEKLFF.

This clonotype was counted at least ten times. This chain uses TRBV12-3 or TRBV12-4 with TRBJ1-2; perhaps TRBD1 as D (6 bases). V lost 4 bases and J lost 3, with 6 bases in between. The CDR3 runs 12 residues. The CDR3 bases are TGTGCCAGCAGTTCAGGGGACTATGGCTACACCTTC. This sequence encodes CASSSGDYGYTF.

This clonotype was detected only a few times. This CDR3 is CASSYGWVGSGNTIYF. CDR3 sequence (DNA): TGTGCCAGCAGTTACGGATGGGTCGGCTCTGGAAACACCATATATTTT. The rearrangement joins TRBV6-5 to TRBJ1-3; no clear D gene. V lost 2 bases to trimming and J lost 0 bases, with 11 bases between them. This CDR3 spans 16 amino acids. CDR1 and CDR2 (germline): MNHEY, SVGAGI.

The V gene is TRBV9, the J gene TRBJ2-3; 7 bases match TRBD2. The CDR3 is 14 amino acids. After removal of 6 bases from V and 3 bases from J, the junction contained 7 bases not matched to a gene. Per the germline V gene, CDR1 is SGDLS and CDR2 is YYNGEE. The CDR3 reads CASTGGLETDTQYF. The CDR3, as DNA: TGTGCCAGCACTGGAGGACTAGAAACAGATACGCAGTATTTT. The whole variable domain, filled in from reference TRBV9 and TRBJ2-3, reads DSGVTQTPKHLITATGQRVTLRCSPRSGDLSVYWYQQSLDQGLQFLIQYYNGEERAKGNILERFSAQQFPDLHSELNLSSLELGDSALYFCASTGGLETDTQYFGPGTRLTVL.

This clonotype was detected only a few times. The chain couples TRBV9 to TRBJ1-1; D perhaps matches TRBD1 (5 bases). Germline values: CDR1 SGDLS, CDR2 YYNGEE. The CDR3 sequence is 14 residues long. V shed 0 bases and J shed 7 bases, with 13 bases lying between them. In nucleotides, the CDR3 is TGTGCCAGCAGCGTAGGACCGGGACGGGATGAAGCTTTCTTT. This codes for CASSVGPGRDEAFF.

This clonotype appeared many times. The rearrangement joins TRBV12-3 or TRBV12-4 to TRBJ1-2; 8 positions agree with TRBD1. V shed 4 bases and J 4 bases; nucleotides not matched to a gene: 11. This CDR3 has 16 amino acids. DNA for the CDR3: TGTGCCAGCAGTTCTCCCCAGGGGGCGCAAGGCTATGGCTACACCTTC. Its protein is CASSSPQGAQGYGYTF.

This clonotype was observed a handful of times. V is TRBV30 and J is TRBJ1-1; a weak D match, TRBD1 (6 bases). Germline CDR1 GTSNPN, CDR2 SVGIG (reference sequence). This CDR3 contains 13 residues. Trimming shortened V by 2 bases and J by 5 bases, and 12 bases separated the two germline ends. In nucleotides, the CDR3 is TGTGCCTGGAGTACAAACAGGGAAACTGAAGCTTTCTTT. It specifies CAWSTNRETEAFF.

This chain links TRBV7-9 with TRBJ2-5; D is uncertain. V shed 3 bases and J shed 8 bases, with 10 bases lying between them. CDR3 length equals 12 residues. Germline assignment: CDR1 SEHNR and CDR2 FQNEAQ (reference sequence). The CDR3 reads CASSLQYTTQYF. The DNA of the CDR3 is TGTGCCAGCAGCTTGCAATATACCACCCAGTACTTC.

The table lists this clonotype with a few counts. The genes are TRBV7-2 and TRBJ2-1; D is undetermined. The V gene lost 2 bases and the J gene lost 4 bases, with 12 bases spanning the gap. This CDR3 spans 15 amino acids. CDR1 is SGHTA, CDR2 FQGNSA, per germline. Here the CDR3 DNA reads TGTGCCAGCAGCTTACTTGGCATCGGGTACAATGAGCAGTTCTTC. As protein: CASSLLGIGYNEQFF.

This clonotype was counted many times. The chain combines TRBV10-3 with TRBJ2-3, with TRBD1 identical over 10 bases. The germline CDR1 and CDR2 sequences are ENHRY and SYGVKD. V shed 5 bases and J 5 bases; nucleotides not matched to a gene: 7. The CDR3 spans 15 residues. For the CDR3, the DNA is TGTGCCATCAGTCCGGGACAGGGGACTTTAGATACGCAGTATTTT. It encodes CAISPGQGTLDTQYF.

This clonotype was observed many times. The gene calls are TRBV5-6 and TRBJ2-3, with D perhaps TRBD1 (5 bases). The CDR3 consists of 15 residues. Trimming stripped 1 base from V and 0 bases from J, with 9 bases between. The germline V gene has CDR1 SGHDT and CDR2 YYEEEE. DNA for the CDR3: TGTGCCAGCAGCTTGAGGGGTTCCAGCACAGATACGCAGTATTTT. Protein sequence: CASSLRGSSTDTQYF. Drawing the rest from reference TRBV5-6 and TRBJ2-3, the complete variable domain is DAGVTQSPTHLIKTRGQQVTLRCSPKSGHDTVSWYQQALGQGPQFIFQYYEEEERQRGNFPDRFSGHQFPNYSSELNVNALLLGDSALYLCASSLRGSSTDTQYFGPGTRLTVL.

There are many counts of this clonotype. The chain's CDR3 is CASSNRQGQGGYTF. The CDR3 DNA follows: TGCGCCAGCAGCAACCGACAGGGGCAAGGAGGCTACACCTTC. This sequence joins TRBV4-1 and TRBJ1-2, with 8 bases matching TRBD1. The J segment lost 8 bases and the V segment lost 5 bases, leaving 10 bases of the junction unmatched. CDR1 is MGHRA and CDR2 is YSYEKL in the germline V gene. The CDR3 contains 14 residues.

This clonotype has ten or more counts. In DNA, the CDR3 is TGTGCCAGCAGTCCCGAAGTGGCGGCCTCCTACAATGAGCAGTTCTTC. Protein: CASSPEVAASYNEQFF. The chain recombines TRBV12-3 or TRBV12-4 with TRBJ2-1, with D hard to call. The V and J ends lost 5 bases and 0 bases respectively, with 14 bases between them. This CDR3 region has 16 residues.

This clonotype has a handful of counts. The chain couples TRBV5-5 to TRBJ2-1; D is uncertain. The CDR3 is made up of 12 amino acids. Trimming left V 4 bases short and J 7 bases short, with 9 bases between. Germline assignment: CDR1 SGHKS and CDR2 YYEKEE (reference sequence). CDR3 in DNA: TGTGCCAGCAGCCAGCTTATGAATGAGCAGTTCTTC. Amino acid sequence: CASSQLMNEQFF.

V is TRBV12-3 or TRBV12-4 and J is TRBJ2-1, with 8 bases identical to TRBD2. Unmatched junction bases numbered 8, after V lost 3 bases and J lost 7 bases. The CDR3 sequence is 15 residues long. The CDR3 loop is CASSFTGRGWNEQFF. The CDR3 bases are TGTGCCAGCAGTTTCACCGGGAGGGGATGGAATGAGCAGTTCTTC.

At least ten counts were recorded for this clonotype. CDR3 loop: CASSRTGGWGYTF. In DNA, the CDR3 is TGTGCCAGCAGCCGAACAGGGGGCTGGGGCTACACCTTC. The rearrangement joins TRBV12-3 or TRBV12-4 to TRBJ1-2, with 9 bases lining up with TRBD1. The junction had 7 bases not matched to a gene; V was cut back by 6 bases and J by 8 bases. This CDR3 has 13 amino acids.

This chain links TRBV10-3 with TRBJ1-2; 7 nucleotides line up with TRBD1. The CDR3 is made up of 16 amino acids. Per germline, CDR1 ENHRY and CDR2 SYGVKD. The J segment lost 1 base and the V segment lost 0 bases, leaving 5 bases of the junction unmatched. The CDR3 reads CAISESGQLFNYGYTF. DNA of the CDR3: TGTGCCATCAGTGAGTCGGGACAGCTATTTAACTATGGCTACACCTTC.